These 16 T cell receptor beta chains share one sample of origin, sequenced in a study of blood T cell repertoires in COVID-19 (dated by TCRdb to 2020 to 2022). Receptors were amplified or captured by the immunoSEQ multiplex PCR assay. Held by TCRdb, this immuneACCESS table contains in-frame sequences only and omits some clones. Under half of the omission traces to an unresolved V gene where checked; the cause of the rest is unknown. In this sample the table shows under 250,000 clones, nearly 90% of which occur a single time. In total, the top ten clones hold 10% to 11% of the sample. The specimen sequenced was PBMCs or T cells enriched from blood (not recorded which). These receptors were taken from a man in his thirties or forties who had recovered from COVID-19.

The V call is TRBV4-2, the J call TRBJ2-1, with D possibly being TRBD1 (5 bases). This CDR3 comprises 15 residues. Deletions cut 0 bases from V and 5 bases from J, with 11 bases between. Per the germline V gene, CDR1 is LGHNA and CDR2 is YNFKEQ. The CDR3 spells CASSQEEVGHNEQFF. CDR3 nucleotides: TGTGCCAGCAGCCAAGAAGAGGTGGGGCACAATGAGCAGTTCTTC.

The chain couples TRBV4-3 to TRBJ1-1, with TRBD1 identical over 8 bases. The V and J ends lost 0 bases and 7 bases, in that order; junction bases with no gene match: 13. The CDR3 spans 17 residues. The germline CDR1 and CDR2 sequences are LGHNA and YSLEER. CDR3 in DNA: TGCGCCAGCAGCCAAGAGATAGGGACAGGTTGGCCGGGTGAAGCTTTCTTT. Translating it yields CASSQEIGTGWPGEAFF.

CDR3 DNA: TGTGCCAGCAGCCAAGGGACTAGCGGGAGTAATGAGCAGTTCTTC. Translating it yields CASSQGTSGSNEQFF. The chain recombines TRBV3-1 (or the pseudogene TRBV3-2) with TRBJ2-1; 13 nucleotides line up with TRBD2. The CDR3 covers 15 residues. Germline CDR1 LGHDT, CDR2 YNNKEL (reference sequence). The trim removed 1 base at V and 7 bases at J, leaving 1 base unmatched.

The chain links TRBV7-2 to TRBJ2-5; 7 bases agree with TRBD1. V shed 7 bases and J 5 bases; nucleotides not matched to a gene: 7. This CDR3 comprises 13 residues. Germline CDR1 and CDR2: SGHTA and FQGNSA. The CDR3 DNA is TGTGCCAGCAAAATGGGCAGGGGGGAGACCCAGTACTTC. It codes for CASKMGRGETQYF.

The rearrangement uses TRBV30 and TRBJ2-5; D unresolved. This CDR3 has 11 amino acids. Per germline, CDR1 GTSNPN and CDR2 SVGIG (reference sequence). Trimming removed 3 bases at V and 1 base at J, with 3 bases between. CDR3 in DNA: TGTGCCTGGAGCGGCCAAGAGACCCAGTACTTC. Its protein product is CAWSGQETQYF.

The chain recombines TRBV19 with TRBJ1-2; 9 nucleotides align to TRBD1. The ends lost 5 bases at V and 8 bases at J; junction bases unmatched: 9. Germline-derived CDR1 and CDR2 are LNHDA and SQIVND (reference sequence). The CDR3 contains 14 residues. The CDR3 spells CASSDRDRAHGYTF. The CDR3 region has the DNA TGTGCCAGTAGTGACCGGGACAGGGCCCACGGCTACACCTTC.

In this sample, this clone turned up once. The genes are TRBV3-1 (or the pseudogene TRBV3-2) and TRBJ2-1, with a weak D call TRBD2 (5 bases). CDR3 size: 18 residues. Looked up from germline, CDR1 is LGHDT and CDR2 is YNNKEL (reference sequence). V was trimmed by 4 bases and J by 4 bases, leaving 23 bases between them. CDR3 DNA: TGTGCCAGCAGCCCCAGAGGATTTAAAGCGGATGGATACAATGAGCAGTTCTTC. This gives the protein CASSPRGFKADGYNEQFF.

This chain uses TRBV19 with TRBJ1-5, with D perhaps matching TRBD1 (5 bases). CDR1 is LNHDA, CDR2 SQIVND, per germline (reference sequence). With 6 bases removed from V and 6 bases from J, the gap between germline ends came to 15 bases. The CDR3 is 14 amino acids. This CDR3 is CASSLNSQGQPQHF. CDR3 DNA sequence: TGTGCCAGTAGCCTTAATTCCCAGGGTCAGCCCCAGCATTTT.

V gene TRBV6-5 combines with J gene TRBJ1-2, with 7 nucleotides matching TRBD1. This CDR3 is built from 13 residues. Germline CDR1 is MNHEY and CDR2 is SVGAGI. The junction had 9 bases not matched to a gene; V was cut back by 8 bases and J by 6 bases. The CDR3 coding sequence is TGTGCCAGCGTTAAGGGCAGGGGGAATGGCTACACCTTC. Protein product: CASVKGRGNGYTF.

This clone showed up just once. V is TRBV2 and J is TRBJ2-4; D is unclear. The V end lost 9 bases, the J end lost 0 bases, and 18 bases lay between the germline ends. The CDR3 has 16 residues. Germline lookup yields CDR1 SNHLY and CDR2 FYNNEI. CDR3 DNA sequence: TGTGCCAGTGCCACAAACAGAGTTCTAGCCAAAAACATTCAGTACTTC. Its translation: CASATNRVLAKNIQYF.

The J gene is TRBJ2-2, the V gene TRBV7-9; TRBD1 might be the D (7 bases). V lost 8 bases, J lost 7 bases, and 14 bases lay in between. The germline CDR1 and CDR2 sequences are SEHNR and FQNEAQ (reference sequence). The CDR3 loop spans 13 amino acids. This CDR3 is CASGDREDGELFF. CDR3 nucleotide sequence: TGTGCCAGCGGCGACAGGGAGGACGGGGAGCTGTTTTTT.

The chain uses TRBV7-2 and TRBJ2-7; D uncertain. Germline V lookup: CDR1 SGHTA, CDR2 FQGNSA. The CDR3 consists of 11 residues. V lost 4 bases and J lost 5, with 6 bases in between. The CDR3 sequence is CASSSRDEQYF. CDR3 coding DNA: TGTGCCAGCAGCTCTCGGGACGAGCAGTACTTC.

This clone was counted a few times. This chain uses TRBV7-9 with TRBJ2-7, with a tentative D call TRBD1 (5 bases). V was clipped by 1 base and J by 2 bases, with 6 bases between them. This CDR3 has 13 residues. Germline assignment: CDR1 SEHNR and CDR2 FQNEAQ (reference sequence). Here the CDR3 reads CASSLGQPYEQYF. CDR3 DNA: TGTGCCAGCAGCTTAGGACAGCCCTACGAGCAGTACTTC.

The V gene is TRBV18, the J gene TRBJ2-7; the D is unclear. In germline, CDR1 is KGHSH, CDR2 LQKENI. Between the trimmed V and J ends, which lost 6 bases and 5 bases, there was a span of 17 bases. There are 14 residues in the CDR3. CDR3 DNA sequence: TGTGCCAGCTCGCCTGACATCTTCCCCCACGAGCAGTACTTC. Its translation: CASSPDIFPHEQYF.

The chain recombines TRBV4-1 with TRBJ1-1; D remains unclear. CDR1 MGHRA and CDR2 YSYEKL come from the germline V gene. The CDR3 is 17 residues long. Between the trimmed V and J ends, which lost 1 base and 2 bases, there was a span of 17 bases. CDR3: CASSQGTFGRRNTEAFF. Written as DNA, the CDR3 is TGCGCCAGCAGCCAAGGGACTTTCGGCAGGAGAAACACTGAAGCTTTCTTT.

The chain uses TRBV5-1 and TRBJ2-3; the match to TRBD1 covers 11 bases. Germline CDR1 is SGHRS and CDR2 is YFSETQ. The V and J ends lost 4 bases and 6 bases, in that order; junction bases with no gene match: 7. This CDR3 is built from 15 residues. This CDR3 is CASSQGTGGRDTQYF. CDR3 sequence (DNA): TGCGCCAGCAGCCAAGGGACAGGGGGACGGGATACGCAGTATTTT.